This T cell receptor (beta chain) comes out of a study of blood T cell repertoires in COVID-19. On the study more broadly: Samples representing acute and convalescent COVID-19 were sourced from the United States, Italy and Spain.

J was trimmed by 3 bases and V by 2 bases; bases with no gene match: 5. CDR1 and CDR2 (germline): LGHNT, FRNRAP. There are 17 residues in the CDR3. Source study methods: Reference gene primer amplification gave nucleated cell count estimates. This table comes from immunoSEQ multiplex PCR, and its TCRdb copy is limited to in-frame clones, with some not included. The DNA gave D and trimming, while V, J and clone size come from that table. The sample consists of about 350,000 clones, roughly 87% of them appearing once. Sequenced sample: peripheral blood. The chain links TRBV12-5 to TRBJ2-4; 12 bases are a match to TRBD2. This clonotype originated in a woman aged 60-70 years with COVID-19, enrolled during active disease. The CDR3, as DNA: TGTGCTAGTGGTTTGACTAGCGGGGGGCCCTACAAAAACATTCAGTACTTC. It translates to CASGLTSGGPYKNIQYF. The complete variable domain, with remaining parts taken from reference TRBV12-5 and TRBJ2-4, reads DARVTQTPRHKVTEMGQEVTMRCQPILGHNTVFWYRQTMMQGLELLAYFRNRAPLDDSGMPKDRFSAEMPDATLATLKIQPSEPRDSAVYFCASGLTSGGPYKNIQYFGAGTRLSVL.